A single sample gave rise to the 11 T cell receptor beta chains below, sequenced in a study of blood T cell repertoires in COVID-19. Assay used: immunoSEQ multiplex PCR; TCRdb lists only in-frame clones, some missing. This table holds about 46,000 clones, about four fifths found once. The specimen sequenced was peripheral blood. All receptors come from an elderly woman with acute or convalescent COVID-19.

The chain uses TRBV11-2 and TRBJ1-5; tentative D call: TRBD1 (6 bases). Trimming removed 0 bases from V and 4 bases from J, with 13 bases in between. From germline, CDR1 is SGHAT and CDR2 FQNNGV. The CDR3 is 16 residues long. The CDR3 nucleotides are TGTGCCAGCAGCTTAGAGGGGGGGCTCGTGAATCAGCCCCAGCATTTT. It specifies CASSLEGGLVNQPQHF.

V usage is TRBV14 and J usage is TRBJ2-1; possible D gene TRBD2, 5 bases. The CDR3 totals 14 residues. The V and J ends lost 5 bases and 4 bases respectively, with 12 bases between them. Germline V gene sequence: CDR1 SGHDN, CDR2 FVKESK. CDR3 coding DNA: TGTGCCAGCAGCTCCGCTCGGGGTTACAATGAGCAGTTCTTC. Protein product: CASSSARGYNEQFF. The full variable domain, its missing parts supplied by reference TRBV14 and TRBJ2-1, is EAGVTQFPSHSVIEKGQTVTLRCDPISGHDNLYWYRRVMGKEIKFLLHFVKESKQDESGMPNNRFLAERTGGTYSTLKVQPAELEDSGVYFCASSSARGYNEQFFGPGTRLTVL.

The rearrangement uses TRBV23-1 and TRBJ1-2, with 8 bases matching TRBD1. TRBV23-1 is known as an ORF, though its function is uncertain. V gave up 0 bases and J gave up 1 base; unmatched junction bases: 10. The length of the CDR3 is 18 residues. CDR3 coding DNA: TGCGCCAGCAGTCAATCGCGGTCAGGGGGCACGAATAACTATGGCTACACCTTC. Amino acids: CASSQSRSGGTNNYGYTF.

The chain links TRBV3-1 (or the pseudogene TRBV3-2) to TRBJ2-3; 10 bases line up with TRBD2. Germline assignment: CDR1 LGHDT and CDR2 YNNKEL (reference sequence). CDR3 size: 16 residues. The V segment lost 2 bases and the J segment 5 bases; nucleotides outside the gene matches: 7. The CDR3 is CASSQSSGGAIDTQYF. The DNA of the CDR3 is TGTGCCAGCAGCCAATCAAGCGGGGGGGCAATAGATACGCAGTATTTT.

The chain couples TRBV9 to TRBJ2-5, with TRBD2 matching 8 bases. This CDR3 region has 17 residues. The germline V gene encodes CDR1 SGDLS and CDR2 YYNGEE. The junction had 12 bases not matched to a gene; V was cut back by 0 bases and J by 5 bases. CDR3 sequence (DNA): TGTGCCAGCAGCGTAGACGGGAGGGCGACCTCCCGGGAGACCCAGTACTTC. This gives the protein CASSVDGRATSRETQYF.

V and J are TRBV7-6 and TRBJ2-3; 9 positions match TRBD2. The length of the CDR3 is 17 residues. Germline V gives CDR1 SGHVS, CDR2 FNYEAQ. Trimming cost V 2 bases and J 4 bases; bases outside gene matches: 10. CDR3 nucleotides: TGTGCCAGCAGCTTACGGGCGGGGGGGCCTTCGGCAGATACGCAGTATTTT. Protein: CASSLRAGGPSADTQYF.

The chain has TRBV11-2 and TRBJ2-7; 9 bases fit TRBD1. Germline V gene lookup returns CDR1 SGHAT and CDR2 FQNNGV. This CDR3 has 15 residues. J gave up 4 bases and V 5 bases, and 9 bases lay outside the gene matches. The CDR3 sequence is CASSHSGTGNYEQYF. The CDR3 region has the DNA TGTGCCAGCAGCCATTCCGGGACAGGGAATTACGAGCAGTACTTC.

The chain links TRBV5-1 to TRBJ2-1, with D perhaps matching TRBD2 (6 bases). The CDR3 totals 15 residues. V was pared by 0 bases and J by 9 bases, with 16 bases between. The germline V gene encodes CDR1 SGHRS and CDR2 YFSETQ. CDR3 nucleotides: TGCGCCAGCAGCTTGGATTTAGCGGTCATGCGTGAGCAGTTCTTC. Translation: CASSLDLAVMREQFF.

This clone has only a few counts. The same CDR3 also results from other DNA sequences found in this sample. This rearrangement joins TRBV29-1 to TRBJ1-1, with D possibly being TRBD1 (5 bases). The V and J ends lost 7 bases and 4 bases respectively, with 7 bases between them. The length of the CDR3 is 10 residues. Looked up from germline, CDR1 is SQVTM and CDR2 is ANQGSEA. CDR3 sequence reads: CSAGGTEAFF. For the CDR3, the DNA is TGCAGCGCCGGGGGCACTGAAGCTTTCTTT.

This clone was detected only once. The chain carries TRBV4-1 and TRBJ1-5; maybe TRBD1 (5 bases). The germline V and J ends were trimmed by 1 base and 2 bases, with 9 bases remaining between them. Per the germline V gene, CDR1 is MGHRA and CDR2 is YSYEKL. This CDR3 contains 15 residues. CDR3 sequence (DNA): TGCGCCAGCAGCCAAGTTCCCAGGGGCAATCAGCCCCAGCATTTT. This gives the protein CASSQVPRGNQPQHF.

This clone was seen once. The rearrangement links TRBV18 to TRBJ2-3; D is possibly TRBD1 (6 bases). The CDR3 loop spans 15 amino acids. V was clipped by 3 bases and J by 2 bases, with 12 bases between them. Germline lookup yields CDR1 KGHSH and CDR2 LQKENI. This chain's CDR3 is CASSPQTGLTDTQYF. CDR3 sequence (DNA): TGTGCCAGCTCACCTCAGACAGGACTCACAGATACGCAGTATTTT.